This TCR beta chain stems from a study of CD8+CD57+ T cells in acquired aplastic anemia. Across the whole study: About 3 ug was the average amount of DNA from sorted CD4+ and CD8+ cells.

The use of genomic DNA as template underpinned the TCR beta VDJ and CDR3 profiling. TCRdb reprocessed the reads with MiXCR, giving one entry per CDR3 protein. The table shows roughly 180,000 distinct CDR3 sequences, with nearly 65% occurring only once. Sequenced patients had shown CD8+CD57+ cell expansion by flow cytometry. No patient had been given any therapy when blood was sampled. On this clonotype: Its antigen remains unidentified.

Study-level points and caveats: The number of CD8+ CDR3 sequences shared by patients and controls was roughly 31.

The specimen was sorted CD4+, CD8+, or CD8+CD57+ T cells (not recorded which) from PBMCs. The sequence was obtained from a human donor with aplastic anemia.

The CDR3 DNA sequence: TGTGCCAGTAGTATAGGGGGGACAGGGGAAGCAGGAAACACCATATATTTT. Its protein is CASSIGGTGEAGNTIYF. The chain couples TRBV19 to TRBJ1-3, with 10 bases that match TRBD1. Per the germline V gene, CDR1 is LNHDA and CDR2 is SQIVND (reference sequence). The CDR3 is 17 amino acids. Trimming took 1 base from V and 4 from J; bases not matched to a gene: 7.